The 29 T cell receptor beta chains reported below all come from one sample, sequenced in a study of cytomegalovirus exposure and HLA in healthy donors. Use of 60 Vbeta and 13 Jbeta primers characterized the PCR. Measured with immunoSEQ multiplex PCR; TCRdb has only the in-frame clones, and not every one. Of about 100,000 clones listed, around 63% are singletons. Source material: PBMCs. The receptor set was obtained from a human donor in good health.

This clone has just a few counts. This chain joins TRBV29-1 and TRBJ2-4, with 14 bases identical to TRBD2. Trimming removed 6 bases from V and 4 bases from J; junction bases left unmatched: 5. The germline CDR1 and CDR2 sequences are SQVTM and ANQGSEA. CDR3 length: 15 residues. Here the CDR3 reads CSVAGLAGGKNIQYF. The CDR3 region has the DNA TGCAGCGTCGCAGGACTAGCGGGAGGAAAAAACATTCAGTACTTC.

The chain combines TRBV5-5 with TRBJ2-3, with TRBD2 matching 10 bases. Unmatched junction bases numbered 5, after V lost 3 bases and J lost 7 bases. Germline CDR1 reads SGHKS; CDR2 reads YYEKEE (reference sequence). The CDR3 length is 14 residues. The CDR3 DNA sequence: TGTGCCAGCAGCTCCCCTAGCGGGAGCCATACGCAGTATTTT. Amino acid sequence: CASSSPSGSHTQYF. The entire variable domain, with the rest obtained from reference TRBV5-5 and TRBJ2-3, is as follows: DAGVTQSPTHLIKTRGQQVTLRCSPISGHKSVSWYQQVLGQGPQFIFQYYEKEERGRGNFPDRFSARQFPNYSSELNVNALLLGDSALYLCASSSPSGSHTQYFGPGTRLTVL.

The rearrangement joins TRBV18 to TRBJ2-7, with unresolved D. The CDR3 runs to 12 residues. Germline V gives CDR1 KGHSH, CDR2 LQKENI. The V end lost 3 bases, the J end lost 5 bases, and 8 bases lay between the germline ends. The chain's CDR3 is CASSPFPDEQYF. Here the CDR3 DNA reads TGTGCCAGCTCACCCTTTCCTGACGAGCAGTACTTC. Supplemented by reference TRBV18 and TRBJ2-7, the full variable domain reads NAGVMQNPRHLVRRRGQEARLRCSPMKGHSHVYWYRQLPEEGLKFMVYLQKENIIDESGMPKERFSAEFPKEGPSILRIQQVVRGDSAAYFCASSPFPDEQYFGPGTRLTVT.

The CDR3 sequence: CASSLGPGLINEQFF. The CDR3 DNA reads as TGTGCCAGCAGCTTGGGACCGGGACTTATTAATGAGCAGTTCTTC. The rearrangement uses TRBV5-4 and TRBJ2-1; maybe TRBD2 (6 bases). CDR3 length equals 15 residues. With 0 bases removed from V and 7 bases from J, the gap between germline ends came to 14 bases. Looked up from germline, CDR1 is SGHNT and CDR2 is YYREEE (reference sequence).

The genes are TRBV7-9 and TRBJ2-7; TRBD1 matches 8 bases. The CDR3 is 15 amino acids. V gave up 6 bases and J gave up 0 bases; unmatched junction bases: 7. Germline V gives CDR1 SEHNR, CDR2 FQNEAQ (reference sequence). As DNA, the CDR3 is TGTGCCAGCAGTCGACAGGGGACGAGCTCCTACGAGCAGTACTTC. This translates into CASSRQGTSSYEQYF.

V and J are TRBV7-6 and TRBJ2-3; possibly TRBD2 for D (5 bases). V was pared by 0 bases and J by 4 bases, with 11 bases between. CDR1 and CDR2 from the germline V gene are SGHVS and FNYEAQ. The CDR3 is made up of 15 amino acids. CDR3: CASSLAPSFSDTQYF. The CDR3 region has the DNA TGTGCCAGCAGCTTAGCCCCTAGCTTTTCAGATACGCAGTATTTT.

The CDR3 bases are TGTGCCAGCAGCCAAGACACAGGGTTCGCCTACGAGCAGTACTTC. This encodes CASSQDTGFAYEQYF. This sequence joins TRBV4-2 and TRBJ2-7, with D possibly matching TRBD1 (6 bases). In germline, CDR1 is LGHNA, CDR2 YNFKEQ. This CDR3 has 15 amino acids. V was shortened by 0 bases and J by 2 bases, with 11 bases between the two germline ends.

DNA for the CDR3: TGTGCCAGCAGTTGGCGGGGAACTGAAGCTTTCTTT. It is translated as CASSWRGTEAFF. This chain joins TRBV2 and TRBJ1-1; D unclear. Germline V gene sequence: CDR1 SNHLY, CDR2 FYNNEI. Trimming took 5 bases from V and 5 from J, leaving 9 bases between them. The CDR3 consists of 12 residues.

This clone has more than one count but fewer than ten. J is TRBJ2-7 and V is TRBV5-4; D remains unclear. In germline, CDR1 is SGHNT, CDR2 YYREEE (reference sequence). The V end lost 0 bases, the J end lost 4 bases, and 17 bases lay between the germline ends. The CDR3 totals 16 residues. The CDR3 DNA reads TGTGCCAGCAGCTTGGACCTCCAGGTAGGAAGGTACGAGCAGTACTTC. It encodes CASSLDLQVGRYEQYF.

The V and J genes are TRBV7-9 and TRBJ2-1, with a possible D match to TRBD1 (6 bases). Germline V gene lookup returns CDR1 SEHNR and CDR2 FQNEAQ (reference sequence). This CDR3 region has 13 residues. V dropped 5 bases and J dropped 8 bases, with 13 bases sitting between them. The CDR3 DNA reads TGTGCCAGCAGCGTACAGGGTTATGATGAGCAGTTCTTC. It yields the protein CASSVQGYDEQFF.

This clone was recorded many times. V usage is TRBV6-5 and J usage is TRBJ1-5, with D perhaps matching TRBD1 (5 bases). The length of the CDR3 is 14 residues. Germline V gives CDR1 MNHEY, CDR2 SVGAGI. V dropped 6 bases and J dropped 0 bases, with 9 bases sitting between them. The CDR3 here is CASRSGLSNQPQHF. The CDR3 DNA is TGTGCCAGCAGATCGGGACTTAGCAATCAGCCCCAGCATTTT.

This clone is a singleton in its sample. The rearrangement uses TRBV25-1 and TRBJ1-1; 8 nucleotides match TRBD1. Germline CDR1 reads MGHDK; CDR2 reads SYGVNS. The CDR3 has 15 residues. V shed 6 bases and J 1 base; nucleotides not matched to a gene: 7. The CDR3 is CASRSLGTGNTEAFF. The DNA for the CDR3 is TGTGCCAGCAGATCCCTCGGGACAGGGAACACTGAAGCTTTCTTT.

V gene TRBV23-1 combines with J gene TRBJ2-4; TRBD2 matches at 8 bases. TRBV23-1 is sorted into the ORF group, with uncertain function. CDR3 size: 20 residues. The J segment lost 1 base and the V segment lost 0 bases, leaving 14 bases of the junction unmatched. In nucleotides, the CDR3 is TGCGCCAGCAGTCAATCTCGAGCGGGAGTTTGGGAACTTGCCAAAAACATTCAGTACTTC. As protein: CASSQSRAGVWELAKNIQYF.

DNA of the CDR3: TGTGCCAGCTCACCAAGTTTCGGGACAGGACAAAACACTGAAGCTTTCTTT. As protein: CASSPSFGTGQNTEAFF. J is TRBJ1-1 and V is TRBV18, with 8 bases fitting TRBD1. Germline CDR1 reads KGHSH; CDR2 reads LQKENI. With V trimmed by 2 bases and J by 2 bases, 10 bases remained unmatched. There are 17 residues in the CDR3. Combining the CDR3 with reference TRBV18 and TRBJ1-1 gives the whole variable domain NAGVMQNPRHLVRRRGQEARLRCSPMKGHSHVYWYRQLPEEGLKFMVYLQKENIIDESGMPKERFSAEFPKEGPSILRIQQVVRGDSAAYFCASSPSFGTGQNTEAFFGQGTRLTVV.

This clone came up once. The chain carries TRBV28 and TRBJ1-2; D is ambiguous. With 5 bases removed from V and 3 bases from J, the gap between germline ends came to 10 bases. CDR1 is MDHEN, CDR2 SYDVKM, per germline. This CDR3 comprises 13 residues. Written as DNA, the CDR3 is TGTGCCAGCAGTGACCCCCAGGACTATGGCTACACCTTC. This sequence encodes CASSDPQDYGYTF.

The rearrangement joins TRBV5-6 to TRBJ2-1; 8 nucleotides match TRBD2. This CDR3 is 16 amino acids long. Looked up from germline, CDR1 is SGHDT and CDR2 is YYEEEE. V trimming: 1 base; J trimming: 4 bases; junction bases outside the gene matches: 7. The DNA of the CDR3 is TGTGCCAGCAGCTTGTACACGGGAGGGGGGTACAATGAGCAGTTCTTC. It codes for CASSLYTGGGYNEQFF.

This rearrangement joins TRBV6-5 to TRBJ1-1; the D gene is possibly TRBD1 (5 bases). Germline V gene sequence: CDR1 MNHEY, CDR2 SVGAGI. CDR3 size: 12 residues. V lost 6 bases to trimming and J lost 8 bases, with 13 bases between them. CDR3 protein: CASRLHAGEAFF. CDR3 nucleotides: TGTGCCAGCAGACTCCACGCAGGGGAAGCTTTCTTT.

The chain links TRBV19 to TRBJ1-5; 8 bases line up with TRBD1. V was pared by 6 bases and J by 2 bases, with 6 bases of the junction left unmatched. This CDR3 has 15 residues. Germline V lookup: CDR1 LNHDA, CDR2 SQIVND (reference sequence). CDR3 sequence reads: CASSRPGQGNQPQHF. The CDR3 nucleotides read TGTGCCAGTAGCCGACCGGGACAGGGCAATCAGCCCCAGCATTTT.

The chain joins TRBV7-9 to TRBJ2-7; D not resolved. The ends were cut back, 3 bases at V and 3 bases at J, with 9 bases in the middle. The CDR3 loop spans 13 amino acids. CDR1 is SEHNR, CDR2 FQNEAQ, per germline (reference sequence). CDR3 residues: CASSFFGGYEQYF. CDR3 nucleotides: TGTGCCAGCAGCTTCTTTGGCGGCTACGAGCAGTACTTC.

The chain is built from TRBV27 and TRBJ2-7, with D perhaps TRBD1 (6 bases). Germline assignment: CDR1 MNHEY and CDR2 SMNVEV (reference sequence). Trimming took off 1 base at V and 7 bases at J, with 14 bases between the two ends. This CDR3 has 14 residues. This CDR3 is CASSLLQGPGEQYF. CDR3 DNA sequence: TGTGCCAGCAGTTTATTACAGGGCCCGGGGGAGCAGTACTTC.

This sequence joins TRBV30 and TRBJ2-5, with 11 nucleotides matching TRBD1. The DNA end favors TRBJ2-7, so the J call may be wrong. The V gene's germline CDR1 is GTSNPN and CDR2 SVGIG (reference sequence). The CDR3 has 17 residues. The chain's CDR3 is CAWSEDRGHPHSYEQYF. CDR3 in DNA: TGTGCCTGGAGTGAGGACAGGGGGCATCCCCACTCCTACGAGCAGTACTTC.

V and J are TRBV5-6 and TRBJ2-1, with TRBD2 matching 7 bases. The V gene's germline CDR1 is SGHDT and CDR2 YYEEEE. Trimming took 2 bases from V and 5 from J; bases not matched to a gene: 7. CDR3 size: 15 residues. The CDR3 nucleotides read TGTGCCAGCAGCTTTTGGCCGGGAGGAAACAATGAGCAGTTCTTC. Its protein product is CASSFWPGGNNEQFF.

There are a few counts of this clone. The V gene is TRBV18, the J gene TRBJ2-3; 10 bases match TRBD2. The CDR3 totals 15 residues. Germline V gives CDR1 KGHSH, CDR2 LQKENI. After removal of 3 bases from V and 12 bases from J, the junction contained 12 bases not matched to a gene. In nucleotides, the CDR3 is TGTGCCAGCTCACCTCCCATCAGACTAGCGGGTGAACAGTATTTT. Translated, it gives CASSPPIRLAGEQYF.

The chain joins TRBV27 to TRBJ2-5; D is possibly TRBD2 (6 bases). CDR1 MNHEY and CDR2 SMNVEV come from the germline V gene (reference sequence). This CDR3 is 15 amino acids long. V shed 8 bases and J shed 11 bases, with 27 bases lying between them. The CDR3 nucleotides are TGTGCCAGCCGGGACGGGGGTCATCTGGACTCTGAGCAGTACTTC. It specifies CASRDGGHLDSEQYF.

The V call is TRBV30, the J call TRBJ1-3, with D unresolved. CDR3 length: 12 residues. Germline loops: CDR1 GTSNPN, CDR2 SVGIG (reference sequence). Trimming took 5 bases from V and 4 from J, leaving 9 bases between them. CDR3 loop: CAWQRSGNTIYF. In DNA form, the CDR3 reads TGTGCCTGGCAACGGAGCGGAAACACCATATATTTT.

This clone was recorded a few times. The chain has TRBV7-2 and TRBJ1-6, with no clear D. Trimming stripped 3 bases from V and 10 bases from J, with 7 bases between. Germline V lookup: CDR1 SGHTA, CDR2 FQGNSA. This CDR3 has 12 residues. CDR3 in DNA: TGTGCCAGCAGCTTTTCAAGCTCACCCCTCCACTTT. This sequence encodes CASSFSSSPLHF.

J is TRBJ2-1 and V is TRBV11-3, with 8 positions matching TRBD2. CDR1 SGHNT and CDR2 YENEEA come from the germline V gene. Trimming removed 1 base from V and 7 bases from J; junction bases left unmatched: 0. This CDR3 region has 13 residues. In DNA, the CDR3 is TGTGCCAGCAGCTTAGCTAGCGGGAATGAGCAGTTCTTC. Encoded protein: CASSLASGNEQFF.

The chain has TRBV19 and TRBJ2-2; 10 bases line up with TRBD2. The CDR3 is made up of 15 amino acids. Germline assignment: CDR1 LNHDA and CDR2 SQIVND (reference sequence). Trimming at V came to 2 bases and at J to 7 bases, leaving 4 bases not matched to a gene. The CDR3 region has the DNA TGTGCCAGTAGTATAAATCTAGCGGGAGTCGGGGAGCTGTTTTTT. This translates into CASSINLAGVGELFF.

The CDR3 here is CASSDPGQKPNFSYEQYF. DNA of the CDR3: TGTGCCAGCAGTGATCCGGGACAGAAACCAAACTTCTCCTACGAGCAGTACTTC. The chain couples TRBV6-1 to TRBJ2-7; 7 bases fit TRBD1. V was clipped by 3 bases and J by 0 bases; unmatched bases: 14. CDR1 and CDR2 (germline): MNHNS, SASEGT. The CDR3 has 18 amino acids.